The 22 T cell receptor beta chains reported below all come from one sample, sequenced in a study of identical twins. TCRdb ran MiXCR on the 5' RACE reads and lists one entry per CDR3 protein. The table has about 720,000 distinct CDR3 sequences, around 8.6% seen once. This sample was shared with a second study, whose subject was yellow fever vaccine responses in identical twins.

The sequencing sample was made of PBMCs. Receptor source: a woman under 30 in good health.

This clonotype was observed a few times. This chain connects TRBV6-2 or TRBV6-3 to TRBJ2-1, with D perhaps matching TRBD1 or TRBD2 (5 bases each). This CDR3 is built from 15 residues. Germline V gene sequence: CDR1 MNHEY, CDR2 SVGEGT. Trimming stripped 7 bases from V and 5 bases from J, with 18 bases between. The CDR3, as DNA: TGTGCCAGCACCTTTCCTAGGGACGCCAACAATGAGCAGTTCTTC. It yields the protein CASTFPRDANNEQFF.

This clonotype was counted ten times or more. This chain connects TRBV10-3 to TRBJ2-5; 7 bases agree with TRBD2. This CDR3 has 17 residues. Germline CDR1 and CDR2: ENHRY and SYGVKD. V gave up 0 bases and J gave up 1 base; unmatched junction bases: 8. The CDR3 sequence: CAISESPTSLIQETQYF. The CDR3 DNA follows: TGTGCCATCAGTGAGTCGCCGACTAGCCTTATCCAAGAGACCCAGTACTTC.

This chain joins TRBV6-1 and TRBJ1-5, with 7 bases identical to TRBD1. The CDR3 totals 14 residues. The V segment lost 5 bases and the J segment 9 bases; nucleotides outside the gene matches: 10. Germline assignment: CDR1 MNHNS and CDR2 SASEGT. The DNA of the CDR3 is TGTGCCAGCAGTCTGGACAGGTCAACGGGGCCCCAGCATTTT. Translating gives CASSLDRSTGPQHF.

At least ten counts were recorded for this clonotype. This chain links TRBV3-1 with TRBJ2-1; 12 bases are shared with TRBD2. Per the germline V gene, CDR1 is LGHDT and CDR2 is YNNKEL (reference sequence). With V trimmed by 4 bases and J by 15 bases, 13 bases remained unmatched. This CDR3 has 15 residues. The CDR3 bases are TGTGCCAGCAGCCTCGATCTAGCGGGAGGGCCGGTCCCGTTCTTC. Protein sequence: CASSLDLAGGPVPFF.

V gene TRBV5-1 combines with J gene TRBJ2-2; a possible D gene is TRBD2 (5 bases). Deletions cut 6 bases from V and 6 bases from J, with 18 bases between. The CDR3 is 15 amino acids. Germline lookup yields CDR1 SGHRS and CDR2 YFSETQ. For the CDR3, the DNA is TGCGCCAGCATCTTACGGGAAGGAGGACCCGGGGAGCTGTTTTTT. Its protein is CASILREGGPGELFF.

This sequence joins TRBV15 and TRBJ2-1, with D unclear. The germline gives CDR1 LNHNV, CDR2 YYDKDF (reference sequence). The V end was cut by 4 bases, the J end by 9 bases, with 10 bases between. The CDR3 runs 12 residues. CDR3 sequence: CATSTRPSEQFF. The CDR3 DNA reads as TGTGCCACCAGCACGAGGCCAAGTGAGCAGTTCTTC.

V is TRBV12-3 or TRBV12-4 and J is TRBJ1-5, with unresolved D. The CDR3 sequence is 17 residues long. With 1 base removed from V and 2 bases from J, the gap between germline ends came to 15 bases. Written as DNA, the CDR3 is TGTGCCAGCAGTTTAGTTTTAGGAGGGAGGGGCAATCAGCCCCAGCATTTT. This translates into CASSLVLGGRGNQPQHF.

A few counts support this clonotype. The rearrangement links TRBV12-3 or TRBV12-4 to TRBJ1-4; 8 bases are shared with TRBD1. This CDR3 contains 14 residues. Germline trimming cut 6 bases from V and 6 bases from J; bases unmatched to any gene: 6. The CDR3 protein is CASRDGQGYEKLFF. DNA of the CDR3: TGTGCCAGCAGGGACGGACAGGGTTATGAAAAACTGTTTTTT.

The chain joins TRBV5-6 to TRBJ1-1; D not certain. Germline V gives CDR1 SGHDT, CDR2 YYEEEE. This CDR3 contains 16 residues. V was clipped by 0 bases and J by 1 base, with 13 bases between them. The CDR3 loop is CASSLEFRRRNTEAFF. The CDR3 DNA reads as TGTGCCAGCAGCTTGGAGTTCAGGCGGAGGAACACTGAAGCTTTCTTT.

As concerns this clonotype: The germline gene is not matched at one end of the junction; a read error may be the cause. The rearrangement joins TRBV20-1 to TRBJ2-1, with 9 bases fitting TRBD1. Per the germline V gene, CDR1 is DFQATT and CDR2 is SNEGSKA (reference sequence). The CDR3 runs 15 residues. The CDR3 is CCATTGGTDYNEQFF. The CDR3 DNA is TGCTGTGCTACAACAGGGGGCACCGACTACAATGAGCAGTTCTTC.

This clonotype occurred many times. The chain couples TRBV20-1 to TRBJ2-3; the match to TRBD2 covers 7 bases. This CDR3 has 15 residues. Germline V gene lookup returns CDR1 DFQATT and CDR2 SNEGSKA (reference sequence). V gave up 0 bases and J gave up 3 bases; unmatched junction bases: 6. DNA of the CDR3: TGCAGTGCTAGAGATATGACGGGGGGTACAGATACGCAGTATTTT. It encodes CSARDMTGGTDTQYF.

The chain is built from TRBV10-3 and TRBJ2-1, with 7 bases fitting TRBD1. CDR1 ENHRY and CDR2 SYGVKD come from the germline V gene. The V segment lost 4 bases and the J segment 7 bases; nucleotides outside the gene matches: 4. The CDR3 length is 13 residues. The CDR3 coding sequence is TGTGCCATCAGTGTGGGACAGACGAATGAGCAGTTCTTC. Its protein is CAISVGQTNEQFF.

This chain joins TRBV30 and TRBJ2-1, with a possible D match to TRBD2 (6 bases). CDR1 and CDR2 from the germline V gene are GTSNPN and SVGIG (reference sequence). The CDR3 has 13 residues. The germline V and J ends were trimmed by 2 bases and 5 bases, with 10 bases remaining between them. The CDR3 sequence: CAWSRDFNNEQFF. CDR3 in DNA: TGTGCCTGGAGTAGGGACTTCAACAATGAGCAGTTCTTC.

The table lists this clonotype with a few counts. This chain links TRBV15 with TRBJ2-7; maybe TRBD2 (5 bases). The CDR3 contains 13 residues. Germline assignment: CDR1 LNHNV and CDR2 YYDKDF (reference sequence). Deletions cut 5 bases from V and 5 bases from J, with 13 bases between. This CDR3 is CATSGFGVHEQYF. The CDR3 DNA follows: TGTGCCACCAGCGGTTTCGGGGTCCACGAGCAGTACTTC.

This chain uses TRBV5-1 with TRBJ2-3; 11 positions agree with TRBD1. The CDR3 consists of 15 residues. The germline V gene has CDR1 SGHRS and CDR2 YFSETQ. The J segment lost 7 bases and the V segment lost 2 bases, leaving 6 bases of the junction unmatched. The CDR3 sequence: CASSLLGTGGYTQYF. The CDR3 bases are TGCGCCAGCAGCTTACTCGGGACAGGGGGTTATACGCAGTATTTT.

The chain is built from TRBV12-3 or TRBV12-4 and TRBJ2-7; D is possibly TRBD1 or TRBD2 (7 bases each). Trimming removed 4 bases from V and 4 bases from J, with 11 bases in between. The CDR3 has 13 amino acids. CDR3 sequence (DNA): TGTGCCAGCAGTTGGCAGGGGGGGTACGAGCAGTACTTC. It encodes CASSWQGGYEQYF.

This clonotype appeared a few times. The rearrangement links TRBV7-2 to TRBJ1-3; D unresolved. Germline loops: CDR1 SGHTA, CDR2 FQGNSA. V gave up 5 bases and J gave up 8 bases, with 13 bases separating them. The length of the CDR3 is 13 residues. The DNA of the CDR3 is TGTGCCAGCAGCCTCTACTTCGGCTACACCATATATTTT. The encoded protein is CASSLYFGYTIYF. Supplemented by reference TRBV7-2 and TRBJ1-3, the full variable domain reads GAGVSQSPSNKVTEKGKDVELRCDPISGHTALYWYRQSLGQGLEFLIYFQGNSAPDKSGLPSDRFSAERTGGSVSTLTIQRTQQEDSAVYLCASSLYFGYTIYFGEGSWLTVV.

This chain connects TRBV2 to TRBJ2-7; 7 nucleotides align to TRBD2. Germline-derived CDR1 and CDR2 are SNHLY and FYNNEI. The CDR3 contains 16 residues. The J segment lost 5 bases and the V segment lost 3 bases, leaving 13 bases of the junction unmatched. The CDR3 coding sequence is TGTGCCAGCAGTGATGAGGAAGCGGGGATTAAGCACGAGCAGTACTTC. Its protein product is CASSDEEAGIKHEQYF.

V gene TRBV20-1 combines with J gene TRBJ2-7; tentatively, D is TRBD1 (6 bases). Per the germline V gene, CDR1 is DFQATT and CDR2 is SNEGSKA (reference sequence). The germline V and J ends were trimmed by 3 bases and 3 bases, with 15 bases remaining between them. This CDR3 is built from 14 residues. The CDR3 spells CSARNRVEHYEQYF. In DNA, the CDR3 is TGCAGTGCTAGGAACAGGGTTGAACACTACGAGCAGTACTTC.

There are a few counts of this clonotype. The chain carries TRBV5-1 and TRBJ2-7; D is tentatively TRBD1 or TRBD2 (5 bases each). V shed 0 bases and J shed 6 bases, with 16 bases lying between them. Germline values: CDR1 SGHRS, CDR2 YFSETQ. This CDR3 region has 15 residues. CDR3 amino acids: CASSLASPGTGEQYF. Here the CDR3 DNA reads TGCGCCAGCAGCTTGGCCAGTCCAGGGACGGGCGAGCAGTACTTC.

The rearrangement joins TRBV11-3 to TRBJ2-7; 9 nucleotides agree with TRBD1. V trimming: 6 bases; J trimming: 5 bases; junction bases outside the gene matches: 5. Germline assignment: CDR1 SGHNT and CDR2 YENEEA. The CDR3 totals 13 residues. The CDR3 DNA sequence: TGTGCCAGCAGTTGGGGACAGGGTAACGAGCAGTACTTC. Its translation: CASSWGQGNEQYF.

The rearrangement links TRBV5-1 to TRBJ1-1; D is possibly TRBD1 (5 bases). This CDR3 has 15 residues. The V and J ends lost 4 bases and 0 bases respectively, with 13 bases between them. Germline V gene sequence: CDR1 SGHRS, CDR2 YFSETQ. CDR3 protein: CASSGGQVMNTEAFF. DNA for the CDR3: TGCGCCAGCAGCGGAGGACAAGTCATGAACACTGAAGCTTTCTTT.